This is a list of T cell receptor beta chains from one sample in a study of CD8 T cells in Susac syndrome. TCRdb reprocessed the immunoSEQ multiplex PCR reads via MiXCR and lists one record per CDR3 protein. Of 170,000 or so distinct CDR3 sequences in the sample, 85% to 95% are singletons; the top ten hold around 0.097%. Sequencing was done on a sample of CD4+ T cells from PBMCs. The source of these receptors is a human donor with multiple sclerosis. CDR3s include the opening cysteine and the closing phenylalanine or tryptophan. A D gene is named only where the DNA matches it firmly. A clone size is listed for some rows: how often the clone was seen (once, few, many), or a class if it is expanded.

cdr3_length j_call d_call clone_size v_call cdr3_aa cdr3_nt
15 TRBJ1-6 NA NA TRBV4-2 CASRLRNRDNSPLHF TGTGCCAGCAGGCTGAGGAACAGGGATAATTCACCCCTCCACTTT
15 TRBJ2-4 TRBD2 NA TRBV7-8 CASSTDLAGKNIQYF TGTGCCAGCAGCACCGACCTAGCGGGGAAAAACATTCAGTACTTC
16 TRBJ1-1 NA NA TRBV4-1 CASSSRERQVGTEAFF TGCGCCAGCAGCTCCCGGGAACGACAGGTCGGCACTGAAGCTTTCTTT
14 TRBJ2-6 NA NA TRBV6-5 CATKGRLGANVLTF TGTGCCACTAAGGGGAGGCTAGGGGCCAACGTCCTGACTTTC
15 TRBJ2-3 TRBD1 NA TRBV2 CASRTGTGGPDTQYF TGTGCCAGCAGGACCGGGACAGGGGGCCCAGATACGCAGTATTTT
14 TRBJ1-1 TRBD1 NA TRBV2 CASLRGLGSTEAFF TGTGCCAGCCTCAGGGGGCTGGGTAGCACTGAAGCTTTCTTT
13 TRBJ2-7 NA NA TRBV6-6 CASTGLRSYEQYF TGTGCCAGCACGGGACTCCGCTCCTACGAGCAGTACTTC
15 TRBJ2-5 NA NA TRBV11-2 CASSTTPGTPGAQYF TGTGCCAGCAGCACCACACCCGGGACCCCAGGGGCCCAGTACTTC
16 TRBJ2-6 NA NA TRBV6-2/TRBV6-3 CASQGGESSGANVLTF TGTGCCAGCCAGGGCGGGGAGAGCTCTGGGGCCAACGTCCTGACTTTC
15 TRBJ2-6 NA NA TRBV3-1 CASSRRDSGANVLTF TGTGCCAGCAGCCGGAGAGACTCTGGGGCCAACGTCCTGACTTTC
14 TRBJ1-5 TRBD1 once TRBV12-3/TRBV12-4 CASSSTGGVQPQHF TGTGCCAGCAGCTCCACAGGGGGCGTTCAGCCCCAGCATTTT
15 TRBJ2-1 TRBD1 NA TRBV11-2 CASSFSGQGGDEQFF TGTGCCAGCAGCTTCTCGGGACAGGGTGGGGATGAGCAGTTCTTC
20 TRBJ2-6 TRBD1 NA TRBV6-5 CASSYSWDRASLSGANVLTF TGTGCCAGCAGTTACTCGTGGGACAGGGCGTCCCTCTCTGGGGCCAACGTCCTGACTTTC
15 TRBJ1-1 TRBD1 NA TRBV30 CAWSLSDRVNTEAFF TGTGCCTGGAGCTTATCCGACAGGGTCAACACTGAAGCTTTCTTT
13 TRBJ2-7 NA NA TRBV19 CASSVEGTYEQYF TGTGCCAGTAGCGTTGAGGGGACTTACGAGCAGTACTTC
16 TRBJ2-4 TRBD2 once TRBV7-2 CASSSGTSGRVNIQYF TGTGCCAGCAGCTCCGGGACTAGCGGGAGGGTAAACATTCAGTACTTC
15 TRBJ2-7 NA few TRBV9 CASSVDLAPEREQYF TGTGCCAGCAGCGTAGACCTAGCTCCAGAGAGGGAGCAGTACTTC
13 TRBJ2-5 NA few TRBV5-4 CASSLKLEETQYF TGTGCCAGCAGCTTGAAACTAGAAGAGACCCAGTACTTC
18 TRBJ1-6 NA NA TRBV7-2 CASSERSQRLDFNSPLHF TGTGCCAGCAGCGAAAGGAGTCAGCGGCTGGATTTTAATTCACCCCTCCACTTT
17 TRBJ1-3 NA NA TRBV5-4 CASSDRNKRSSGNTIYF TGTGCCAGCAGCGACAGGAACAAGCGTTCCTCTGGAAACACCATATATTTT
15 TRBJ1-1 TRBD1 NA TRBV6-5 CASSRTGPGPIEAFF TGTGCCAGCAGTCGGACAGGCCCGGGCCCCATTGAAGCTTTCTTT
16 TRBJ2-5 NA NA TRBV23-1 CASSQRPTLYQETQYF TGCGCCAGCAGTCAACGTCCAACATTGTACCAAGAGACCCAGTACTTC
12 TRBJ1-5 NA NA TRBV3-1 CASSGGRQPQHF TGTGCCAGCAGCGGGGGGCGTCAGCCCCAGCATTTT
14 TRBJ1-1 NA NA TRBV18 CASSPKGLGTEAFF TGTGCCAGCTCACCAAAGGGGCTGGGGACTGAAGCTTTCTTT
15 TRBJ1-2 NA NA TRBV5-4 CASSAINREVYGYTF TGTGCCAGCAGCGCAATCAACAGGGAGGTCTATGGCTACACCTTC
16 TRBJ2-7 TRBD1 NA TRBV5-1 CASSLPPGTGGYEQYF TGCGCCAGCAGCTTGCCCCCCGGGACAGGGGGGTACGAGCAGTACTTC
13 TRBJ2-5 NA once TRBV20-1 CSAREGGQETQYF TGCAGTGCTAGAGAAGGCGGGCAAGAGACCCAGTACTTC
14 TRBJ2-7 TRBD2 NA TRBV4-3 CASSPGTRGSEQYF TGCGCCAGCAGCCCCGGGACTAGGGGAAGCGAGCAGTACTTC
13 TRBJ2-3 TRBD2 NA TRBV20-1 CTTSSGGTDTQYF TGCACCACATCCTCGGGGGGGACGGATACGCAGTATTTT
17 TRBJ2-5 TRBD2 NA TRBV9 CASSVGNSGSALETQYF TGTGCCAGCAGCGTAGGGAATAGCGGGAGTGCGTTGGAGACCCAGTACTTC
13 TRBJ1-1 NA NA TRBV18 CASSPGTYTEAFF TGTGCCAGCTCACCGGGCACTTACACTGAAGCTTTCTTT
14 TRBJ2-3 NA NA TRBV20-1 CSARDAHSSDTQYF TGCAGTGCTAGAGATGCACACTCGTCAGATACGCAGTATTTT
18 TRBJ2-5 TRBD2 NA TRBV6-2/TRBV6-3 CASSYSIGSSGGTETQYF TGTGCCAGCAGTTACTCGATAGGTTCCAGCGGGGGGACTGAGACCCAGTACTTC
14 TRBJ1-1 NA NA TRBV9 CASSVVGAGSEAFF TGTGCCAGCAGCGTTGTGGGGGCTGGGAGTGAAGCTTTCTTT
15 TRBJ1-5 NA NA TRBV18 CASSPSGSVNQPQHF TGTGCCAGCTCACCGTCGGGGTCAGTCAATCAGCCCCAGCATTTT
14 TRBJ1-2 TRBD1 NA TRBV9 CASSVTQGARGYTF TGTGCCAGCAGCGTGACACAGGGGGCGCGTGGCTACACCTTC
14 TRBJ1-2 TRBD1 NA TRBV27 CASSLGDRVHGYTF TGTGCCAGCAGTTTGGGGGACAGGGTTCATGGCTACACCTTC
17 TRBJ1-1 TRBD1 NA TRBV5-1 CASSKQGQSDSYTEAFF TGCGCCAGCAGCAAACAGGGGCAAAGCGATTCGTACACTGAAGCTTTCTTT
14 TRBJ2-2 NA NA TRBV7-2 CARGGGAGTGELFF TGTGCCAGAGGAGGGGGCGCCGGCACCGGGGAGCTGTTTTTT
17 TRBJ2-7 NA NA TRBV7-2 CASSFNPGGGGAYEQYF TGTGCCAGCAGCTTTAATCCTGGGGGCGGGGGAGCTTACGAGCAGTACTTC
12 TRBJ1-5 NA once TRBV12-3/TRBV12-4 CASTLLGEPQHF TGTGCCAGCACCTTACTTGGGGAGCCCCAGCATTTT
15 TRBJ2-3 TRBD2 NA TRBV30 CACSPRTSGADTQYF TGTGCCTGTTCGCCCCGGACTAGCGGGGCAGATACGCAGTATTTT
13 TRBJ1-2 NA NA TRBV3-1 CASSQRANYGYTF TGTGCCAGCAGCCAAAGGGCCAACTATGGCTACACCTTC
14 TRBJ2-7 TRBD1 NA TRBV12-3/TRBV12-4 CASSLGGQNYEQYF TGTGCCAGCAGTTTAGGGGGACAGAACTACGAGCAGTACTTC
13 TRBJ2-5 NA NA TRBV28 CASSSQGRETQYF TGTGCCAGCAGTTCTCAGGGGAGGGAGACCCAGTACTTC